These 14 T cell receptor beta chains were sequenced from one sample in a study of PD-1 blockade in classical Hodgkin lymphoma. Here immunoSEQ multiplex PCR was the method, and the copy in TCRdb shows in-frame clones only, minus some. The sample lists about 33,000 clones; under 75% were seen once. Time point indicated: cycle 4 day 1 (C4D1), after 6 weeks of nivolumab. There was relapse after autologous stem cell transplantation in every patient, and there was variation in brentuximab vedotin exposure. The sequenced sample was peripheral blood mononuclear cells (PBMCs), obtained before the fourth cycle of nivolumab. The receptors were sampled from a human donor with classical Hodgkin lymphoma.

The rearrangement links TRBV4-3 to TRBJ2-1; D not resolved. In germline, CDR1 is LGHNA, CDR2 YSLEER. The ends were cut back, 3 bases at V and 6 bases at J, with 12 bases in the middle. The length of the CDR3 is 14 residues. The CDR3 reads CASSQEYAANEQFF. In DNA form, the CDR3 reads TGCGCCAGCAGCCAGGAATACGCCGCCAATGAGCAGTTCTTC.

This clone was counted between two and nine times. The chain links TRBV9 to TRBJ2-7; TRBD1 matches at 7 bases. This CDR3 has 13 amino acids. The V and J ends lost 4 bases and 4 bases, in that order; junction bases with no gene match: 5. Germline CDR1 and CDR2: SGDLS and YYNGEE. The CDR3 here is CASSREGAYEQYF. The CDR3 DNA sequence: TGTGCCAGCAGCCGAGAGGGGGCTTACGAGCAGTACTTC. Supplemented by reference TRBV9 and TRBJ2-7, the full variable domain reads DSGVTQTPKHLITATGQRVTLRCSPRSGDLSVYWYQQSLDQGLQFLIQYYNGEERAKGNILERFSAQQFPDLHSELNLSSLELGDSALYFCASSREGAYEQYFGPGTRLTVT.

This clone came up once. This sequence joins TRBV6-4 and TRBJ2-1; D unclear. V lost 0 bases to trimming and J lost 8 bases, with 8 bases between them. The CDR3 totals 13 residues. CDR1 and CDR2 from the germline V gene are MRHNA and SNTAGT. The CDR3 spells CASSDSEIHEQFF. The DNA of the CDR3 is TGTGCCAGCAGTGACTCTGAGATCCATGAGCAGTTCTTC.

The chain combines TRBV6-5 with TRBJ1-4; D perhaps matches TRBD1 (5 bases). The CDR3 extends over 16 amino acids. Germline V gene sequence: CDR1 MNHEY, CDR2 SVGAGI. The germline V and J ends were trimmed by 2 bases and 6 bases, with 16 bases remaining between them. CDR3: CASSYLTGGGDEKLFF. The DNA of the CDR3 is TGTGCCAGCAGTTACCTTACAGGAGGTGGGGATGAAAAACTGTTTTTT.

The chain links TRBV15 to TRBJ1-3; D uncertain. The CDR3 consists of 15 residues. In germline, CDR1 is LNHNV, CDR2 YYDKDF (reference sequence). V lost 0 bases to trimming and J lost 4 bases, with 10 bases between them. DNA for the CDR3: TGTGCCACCAGCAGAGATCTGGGCCAAGGAAACACCATATATTTT. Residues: CATSRDLGQGNTIYF.

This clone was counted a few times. The CDR3 sequence: CASSQRTHKGEKLFF. The CDR3 nucleotides read TGTGCCAGCAGTCAAAGGACACATAAAGGTGAAAAACTGTTTTTT. V gene TRBV28 combines with J gene TRBJ1-4, with TRBD1 as a possible D gene (5 bases). The germline V gene encodes CDR1 MDHEN and CDR2 SYDVKM. The CDR3 consists of 15 residues. V was pared by 5 bases and J by 7 bases, with 17 bases between. Full variable domain (outside the CDR3, taken from reference TRBV28 and TRBJ1-4): DVKVTQSSRYLVKRTGEKVFLECVQDMDHENMFWYRQDPGLGLRLIYFSYDVKMKEKGDIPEGYSVSREKKERFSLILESASTNQTSMYLCASSQRTHKGEKLFFGSGTQLSVL.

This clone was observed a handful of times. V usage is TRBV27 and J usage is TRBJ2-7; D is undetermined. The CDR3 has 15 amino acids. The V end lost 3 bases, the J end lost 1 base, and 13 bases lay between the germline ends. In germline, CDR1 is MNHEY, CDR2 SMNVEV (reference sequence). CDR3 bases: TGTGCCAGCAGTTTTCTCGCGGCTGAATCCTACGAGCAGTACTTC. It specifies CASSFLAAESYEQYF.

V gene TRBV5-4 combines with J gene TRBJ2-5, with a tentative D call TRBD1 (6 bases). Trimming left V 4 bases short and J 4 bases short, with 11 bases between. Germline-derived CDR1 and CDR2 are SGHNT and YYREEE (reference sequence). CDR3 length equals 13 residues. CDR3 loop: CASSLQGPETQYF. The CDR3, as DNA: TGTGCCAGCAGCCTGCAGGGGCCAGAGACCCAGTACTTC.

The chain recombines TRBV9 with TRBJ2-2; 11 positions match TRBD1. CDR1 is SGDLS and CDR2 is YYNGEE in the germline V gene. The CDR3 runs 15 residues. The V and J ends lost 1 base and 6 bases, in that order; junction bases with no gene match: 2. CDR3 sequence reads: CASSVTGQGAGELFF. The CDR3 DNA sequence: TGTGCCAGCAGCGTAACGGGACAGGGGGCCGGGGAGCTGTTTTTT.

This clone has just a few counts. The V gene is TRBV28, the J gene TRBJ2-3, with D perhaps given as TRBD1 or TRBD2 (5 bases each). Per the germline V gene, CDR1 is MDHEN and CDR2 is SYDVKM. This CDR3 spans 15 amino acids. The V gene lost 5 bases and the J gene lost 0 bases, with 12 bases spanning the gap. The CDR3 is CASSPGTASTDTQYF. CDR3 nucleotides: TGTGCCAGCAGTCCCGGGACGGCAAGCACAGATACGCAGTATTTT.

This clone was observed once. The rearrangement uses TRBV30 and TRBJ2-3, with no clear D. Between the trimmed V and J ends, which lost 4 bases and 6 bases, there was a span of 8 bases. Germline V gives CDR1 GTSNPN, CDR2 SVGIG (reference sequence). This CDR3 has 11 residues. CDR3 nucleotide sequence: TGTGCCTGGACCCCAGACGATACGCAGTATTTT. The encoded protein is CAWTPDDTQYF.

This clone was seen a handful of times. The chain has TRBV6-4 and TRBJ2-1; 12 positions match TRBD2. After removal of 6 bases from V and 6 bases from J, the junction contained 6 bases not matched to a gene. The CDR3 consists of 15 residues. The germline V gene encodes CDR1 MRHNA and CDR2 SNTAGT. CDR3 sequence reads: CASSRTSGMPNEQFF. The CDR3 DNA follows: TGTGCCAGCAGCAGGACTAGCGGGATGCCCAATGAGCAGTTCTTC.

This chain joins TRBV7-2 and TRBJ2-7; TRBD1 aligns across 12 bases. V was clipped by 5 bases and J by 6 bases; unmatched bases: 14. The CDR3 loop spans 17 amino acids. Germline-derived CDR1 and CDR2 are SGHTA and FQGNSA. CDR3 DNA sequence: TGTGCCAGCAGCCGGGCGGGACAGGGGGCGCAGGTCCGCGAGCAGTACTTC. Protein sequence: CASSRAGQGAQVREQYF.

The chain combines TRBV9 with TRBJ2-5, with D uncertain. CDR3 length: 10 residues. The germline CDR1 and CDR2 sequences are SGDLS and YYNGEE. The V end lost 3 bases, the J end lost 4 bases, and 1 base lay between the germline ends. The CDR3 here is CASSGETQYF. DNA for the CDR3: TGTGCCAGCAGCGGAGAGACCCAGTACTTC. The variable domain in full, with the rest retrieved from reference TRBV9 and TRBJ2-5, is DSGVTQTPKHLITATGQRVTLRCSPRSGDLSVYWYQQSLDQGLQFLIQYYNGEERAKGNILERFSAQQFPDLHSELNLSSLELGDSALYFCASSGETQYFGPGTRLLVL.